The 30 T cell receptor beta chains below all came from one sample that was sequenced in a study of cytomegalovirus exposure and HLA in healthy donors. Primers for the PCR totalled 60 Vbeta and 13 Jbeta. Profiled with immunoSEQ multiplex PCR; TCRdb holds only in-frame clones, not every one. Here the sample spans 150,000 to 200,000 clones, around three quarters being singletons. The specimen sequenced was PBMCs. These receptors came from a woman aged 25 to 39 in good health and CMV-seropositive.

The chain joins TRBV30 to TRBJ2-3, with D perhaps TRBD2 (5 bases). V was trimmed by 1 base and J by 2 bases, leaving 16 bases between them. The CDR3 covers 16 residues. The germline V gene encodes CDR1 GTSNPN and CDR2 SVGIG (reference sequence). The CDR3 here is CAWSAKLGMHTDTQYF. The CDR3 nucleotides are TGTGCCTGGAGTGCGAAACTAGGGATGCACACAGATACGCAGTATTTT.

The V gene is TRBV19, the J gene TRBJ1-1; D is undetermined. Per germline, CDR1 LNHDA and CDR2 SQIVND (reference sequence). The V end was cut by 4 bases, the J end by 5 bases, with 8 bases between. The CDR3 covers 12 residues. The chain's CDR3 is CASSTRLTEAFF. CDR3 sequence (DNA): TGTGCCAGTAGTACCCGGTTAACTGAAGCTTTCTTT. The variable domain in full, with the rest retrieved from reference TRBV19 and TRBJ1-1, is DGGITQSPKYLFRKEGQNVTLSCEQNLNHDAMYWYRQDPGQGLRLIYYSQIVNDFQKGDIAEGYSVSREKKESFPLTVTSAQKNPTAFYLCASSTRLTEAFFGQGTRLTVV.

The V gene is TRBV6-5, the J gene TRBJ2-2, with 9 bases fitting TRBD2. CDR1 and CDR2 from the germline V gene are MNHEY and SVGAGI. This CDR3 region has 14 residues. Germline trimming cut 5 bases from V and 6 bases from J; bases unmatched to any gene: 4. CDR3 region: CASSHSGGAGELFF. The CDR3 bases are TGTGCCAGCAGTCATAGCGGGGGTGCCGGGGAGCTGTTTTTT.

This rearrangement joins TRBV7-8 to TRBJ1-2; D is undetermined. Germline-derived CDR1 and CDR2 are SGHVS and FQNEAQ. The CDR3 is 15 residues long. Trimming left V 4 bases short and J 6 bases short, with 18 bases between. The CDR3 region is CASSSSLTNPDGYTF. DNA for the CDR3: TGTGCCAGCAGCTCCTCCTTAACCAACCCGGATGGCTACACCTTC. Full variable domain (missing parts from reference TRBV7-8 and TRBJ1-2): GAGVSQSPRYKVAKRGQDVALRCDPISGHVSLFWYQQALGQGPEFLTYFQNEAQLDKSGLPSDRFFAERPEGSVSTLKIQRTQQEDSAVYLCASSSSLTNPDGYTFGSGTRLTVV.

V gene TRBV6-5 combines with J gene TRBJ2-7, with D possibly matching TRBD1 (5 bases). This CDR3 comprises 15 residues. V shed 2 bases and J shed 2 bases, with 13 bases lying between them. CDR1 is MNHEY and CDR2 is SVGAGI in the germline V gene. The CDR3 spells CASSYTYTRAYEQYF. The CDR3 DNA reads as TGTGCCAGCAGTTACACCTATACCAGGGCCTACGAGCAGTACTTC.

The V gene is TRBV2, the J gene TRBJ2-1; maybe TRBD2 (5 bases). The germline V gene encodes CDR1 SNHLY and CDR2 FYNNEI. Trimming took 2 bases from V and 9 from J, leaving 17 bases between them. The CDR3 has 15 amino acids. This CDR3 reads CASSETPTSFSEQFF. The CDR3 DNA sequence: TGTGCCAGCAGTGAAACCCCTACTAGTTTTAGTGAGCAGTTCTTC.

The gene calls are TRBV11-2 and TRBJ2-5, with TRBD2 matching over 14 bases. Trimming cost V 5 bases and J 3 bases; bases outside gene matches: 5. The CDR3 sequence is 16 residues long. Germline assignment: CDR1 SGHAT and CDR2 FQNNGV. CDR3 loop: CASSTEGLAGEETQYF. CDR3 nucleotides: TGTGCCAGCAGCACCGAGGGACTAGCGGGAGAAGAGACCCAGTACTTC.

This chain links TRBV19 with TRBJ1-2; D remains ambiguous. The germline V gene encodes CDR1 LNHDA and CDR2 SQIVND (reference sequence). V lost 6 bases to trimming and J lost 6 bases, with 8 bases between them. The length of the CDR3 is 11 residues. CDR3 nucleotide sequence: TGTGCCAGTAGCCCCGGGGATGGCTACACCTTC. It is translated as CASSPGDGYTF.

V gene TRBV6-1 combines with J gene TRBJ2-1, with 9 bases matching TRBD2. The V and J ends lost 8 bases and 5 bases, in that order; junction bases with no gene match: 7. Germline V CDR1 and CDR2: MNHNS, SASEGT. The CDR3 covers 14 residues. This CDR3 reads CASLVAGVNNEQFF. The CDR3 DNA reads as TGTGCCAGCTTAGTAGCGGGAGTCAACAATGAGCAGTTCTTC.

The V call is TRBV6-1, the J call TRBJ1-1; no firm D call. The CDR3 extends over 14 amino acids. Trimming took off 0 bases at V and 2 bases at J, with 7 bases between the two ends. CDR1 MNHNS and CDR2 SASEGT come from the germline V gene. For the CDR3, the DNA is TGTGCCAGCAGTGAAGCGCGGGTCAACACTGAAGCTTTCTTT. Translated: CASSEARVNTEAFF.

V usage is TRBV19 and J usage is TRBJ2-3, with TRBD2 identical over 9 bases. This CDR3 is built from 15 residues. CDR1 is LNHDA and CDR2 is SQIVND in the germline V gene (reference sequence). V gave up 5 bases and J gave up 4 bases; unmatched junction bases: 7. The CDR3 coding sequence is TGTGCCAGTAGTGAACTAGCGGGTGATGCAGATACGCAGTATTTT. Amino acid sequence: CASSELAGDADTQYF.

The chain links TRBV4-1 to TRBJ2-7, with TRBD2 matching 11 bases. The germline V gene encodes CDR1 MGHRA and CDR2 YSYEKL. The CDR3 extends over 15 amino acids. J lost 3 bases, V lost 1 base, and 2 bases had no gene match. CDR3 in DNA: TGCGCCAGCAGCCAAGGGACTAGCGGGTTCTACGAGCAGTACTTC. Its translation: CASSQGTSGFYEQYF.

This rearrangement joins TRBV7-8 to TRBJ2-7; 7 nucleotides align to TRBD1. J gave up 7 bases and V 4 bases, and 10 bases lay outside the gene matches. The CDR3 length is 14 residues. Germline V gene sequence: CDR1 SGHVS, CDR2 FQNEAQ. CDR3 residues: CASSYRQGSSEQYF. CDR3 nucleotide sequence: TGTGCCAGCAGCTATAGACAGGGCTCGAGTGAGCAGTACTTC.

The J gene is TRBJ2-7, the V gene TRBV7-9; the D is unclear. This CDR3 comprises 13 residues. V lost 5 bases, J lost 0 bases, and 8 bases lay in between. Germline loops: CDR1 SEHNR, CDR2 FQNEAQ (reference sequence). The CDR3 protein is CASSPVLSYEQYF. Written as DNA, the CDR3 is TGTGCCAGCAGCCCTGTCCTCTCCTACGAGCAGTACTTC. Together with reference TRBV7-9 and TRBJ2-7, the CDR3 gives the full variable domain: DTGVSQNPRHKITKRGQNVTFRCDPISEHNRLYWYRQTLGQGPEFLTYFQNEAQLEKSRLLSDRFSAERPKGSFSTLEIQRTEQGDSAMYLCASSPVLSYEQYFGPGTRLTVT.

The rearrangement joins TRBV7-2 to TRBJ2-7; D possibly corresponds to TRBD1 (5 bases). Deletions cut 2 bases from V and 3 bases from J, with 17 bases between. The CDR3 runs to 16 residues. Germline-derived CDR1 and CDR2 are SGHTA and FQGNSA. CDR3 DNA sequence: TGTGCCAGCAGCTTATCCCGACAGTTAAGTCGCTACGAGCAGTACTTC. Translation: CASSLSRQLSRYEQYF. Full variable domain (missing parts from reference TRBV7-2 and TRBJ2-7): GAGVSQSPSNKVTEKGKDVELRCDPISGHTALYWYRQSLGQGLEFLIYFQGNSAPDKSGLPSDRFSAERTGGSVSTLTIQRTQQEDSAVYLCASSLSRQLSRYEQYFGPGTRLTVT.

The rearrangement uses TRBV4-2 and TRBJ1-6; no reliable D call. This CDR3 has 17 amino acids. The V end was cut by 0 bases, the J end by 10 bases, with 19 bases between. Germline values: CDR1 LGHNA, CDR2 YNFKEQ. The CDR3 bases are TGTGCCAGCAGCCAAGACCAGAGAACATCGACTGGCTCACCCCTCCACTTT. This sequence encodes CASSQDQRTSTGSPLHF.

The chain links TRBV5-6 to TRBJ2-7; a weak D match, TRBD2 (5 bases). Germline values: CDR1 SGHDT, CDR2 YYEEEE. The V and J ends lost 6 bases and 1 base respectively, with 17 bases between them. The CDR3 loop spans 15 amino acids. CDR3 sequence reads: CASTFQERVSYEQYF. CDR3 in DNA: TGTGCCAGCACCTTCCAAGAGAGGGTATCCTACGAGCAGTACTTC.

This chain joins TRBV30 and TRBJ2-5; D is possibly TRBD1 (5 bases). Germline V lookup: CDR1 GTSNPN, CDR2 SVGIG (reference sequence). This CDR3 region has 14 residues. Trimming took 0 bases from V and 5 from J, leaving 13 bases between them. The CDR3 spells CAWSVSGLRETQYF. The CDR3 nucleotides are TGTGCCTGGAGTGTATCAGGGTTAAGGGAGACCCAGTACTTC.

Relative to its sample, this clone is medium-sized (0.01 to 0.1%). This chain connects TRBV6-4 to TRBJ2-1, with 10 bases aligning to TRBD2. With V trimmed by 3 bases and J by 8 bases, 7 bases remained unmatched. There are 15 residues in the CDR3. CDR1 and CDR2 from the germline V gene are MRHNA and SNTAGT. The CDR3 region is CASSDLAGESDEQFF. CDR3 DNA: TGTGCCAGCAGTGATCTAGCGGGAGAAAGCGATGAGCAGTTCTTC.

The chain recombines TRBV6-6 with TRBJ2-7, with D uncertain. Per the germline V gene, CDR1 is MNHNY and CDR2 is SVGAGI (reference sequence). Trimming stripped 2 bases from V and 2 bases from J, with 10 bases between. The CDR3 length is 14 residues. The CDR3 nucleotides are TGTGCCAGCAGTTACGAGGTCCTCCCCTACGAGCAGTACTTC. Translated: CASSYEVLPYEQYF.

The V gene is TRBV2, the J gene TRBJ2-5; weak D call: TRBD2 (5 bases). The CDR3 is 16 amino acids. From germline, CDR1 is SNHLY and CDR2 FYNNEI. Trimming cost V 0 bases and J 4 bases, with 15 bases left between them. The CDR3 bases are TGTGCCAGCAGTGAAGCGCTTCGGGGTAGTTCAGAGACCCAGTACTTC. Protein: CASSEALRGSSETQYF.

CDR3 sequence (DNA): TGTGCCAGCAGTTTATCACGGGGGGCCTATGGCTACACCTTC. As protein: CASSLSRGAYGYTF. The V and J genes are TRBV27 and TRBJ1-2, with D perhaps TRBD1 (6 bases). V was shortened by 0 bases and J by 4 bases, with 9 bases between the two germline ends. The CDR3 runs 14 residues. In germline, CDR1 is MNHEY, CDR2 SMNVEV (reference sequence).

The V call is TRBV27, the J call TRBJ2-7, with TRBD1 identical over 8 bases. Germline V gives CDR1 MNHEY, CDR2 SMNVEV (reference sequence). This CDR3 has 16 residues. Trimming at V came to 6 bases and at J to 4 bases, leaving 14 bases not matched to a gene. This chain's CDR3 is CASSPVWGQETYEQYF. The CDR3 coding sequence is TGTGCCAGCAGCCCAGTCTGGGGACAGGAAACTTACGAGCAGTACTTC.

This sequence joins TRBV25-1 and TRBJ1-2, with D unresolved. Germline CDR1 is MGHDK and CDR2 is SYGVNS. V dropped 4 bases and J dropped 4 bases, with 7 bases sitting between them. CDR3 length equals 12 residues. Here the CDR3 DNA reads TGTGCCAGCAGTGTTAGTTTCTATGGCTACACCTTC. It encodes CASSVSFYGYTF.

CDR3 loop: CASSSQGSYEQYF. The CDR3, as DNA: TGTGCCAGCAGCTCACAGGGTTCCTACGAGCAGTACTTC. The chain combines TRBV7-9 with TRBJ2-7; maybe TRBD1 (6 bases). Germline V lookup: CDR1 SEHNR, CDR2 FQNEAQ (reference sequence). The germline V and J ends were trimmed by 4 bases and 1 base, with 8 bases remaining between them. This CDR3 contains 13 residues.

The chain recombines TRBV5-1 with TRBJ2-3; D possibly corresponds to TRBD1 (7 bases). Germline V lookup: CDR1 SGHRS, CDR2 YFSETQ. With 8 bases removed from V and 1 base from J, the gap between germline ends came to 23 bases. The CDR3 has 17 residues. In nucleotides, the CDR3 is TGCGCCAGTGTCCCGGGCAGTCAGGGGGGAGGCACAGATACGCAGTATTTT. It yields the protein CASVPGSQGGGTDTQYF.

The V call is TRBV7-8, the J call TRBJ1-4; D is possibly TRBD1 (5 bases). The CDR3 consists of 16 residues. Between the trimmed V and J ends, which lost 6 bases and 2 bases, there was a span of 16 bases. Germline lookup yields CDR1 SGHVS and CDR2 FQNEAQ. This CDR3 reads CASSSPQGRTNEKLFF. The CDR3 DNA reads TGTGCCAGCAGTTCCCCCCAGGGAAGGACTAATGAAAAACTGTTTTTT.

A few counts support this clone. The chain combines TRBV2 with TRBJ2-7; 9 nucleotides agree with TRBD1. V trimming: 4 bases; J trimming: 7 bases; junction bases outside the gene matches: 5. CDR3 length equals 13 residues. The germline CDR1 and CDR2 sequences are SNHLY and FYNNEI. In DNA, the CDR3 is TGTGCCAGCAGTGTACAGGGGGCCGGTGAGCAGTACTTC. This sequence encodes CASSVQGAGEQYF.

The CDR3 loop reads CSATGDTEAFF. As DNA, the CDR3 is TGCAGCGCAACAGGAGACACTGAAGCTTTCTTT. V is TRBV29-1 and J is TRBJ1-1, with a tentative D call TRBD1 (5 bases). V lost 7 bases and J lost 3, with 9 bases in between. The germline CDR1 and CDR2 sequences are SQVTM and ANQGSEA. CDR3 length: 11 amino acids.

V and J are TRBV4-3 and TRBJ2-2; no reliable D call. The CDR3 spans 15 residues. Germline V gene lookup returns CDR1 LGHNA and CDR2 YSLEER. V was clipped by 1 base and J by 5 bases, with 11 bases between them. CDR3 residues: CASSQVLGQTGELFF. The CDR3 DNA sequence: TGCGCCAGCAGCCAAGTTCTGGGCCAGACCGGGGAGCTGTTTTTT.